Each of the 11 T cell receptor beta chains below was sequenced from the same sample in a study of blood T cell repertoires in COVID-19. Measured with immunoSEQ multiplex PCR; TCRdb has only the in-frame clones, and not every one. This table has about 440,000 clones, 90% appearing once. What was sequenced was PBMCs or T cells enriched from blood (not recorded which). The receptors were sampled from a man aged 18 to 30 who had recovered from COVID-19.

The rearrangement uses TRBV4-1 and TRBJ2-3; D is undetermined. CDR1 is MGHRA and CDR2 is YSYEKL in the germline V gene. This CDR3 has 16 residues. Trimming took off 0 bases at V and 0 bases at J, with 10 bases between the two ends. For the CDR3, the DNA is TGCGCCAGCAGCCAAGATCTTAGTATGAGCACAGATACGCAGTATTTT. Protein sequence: CASSQDLSMSTDTQYF.

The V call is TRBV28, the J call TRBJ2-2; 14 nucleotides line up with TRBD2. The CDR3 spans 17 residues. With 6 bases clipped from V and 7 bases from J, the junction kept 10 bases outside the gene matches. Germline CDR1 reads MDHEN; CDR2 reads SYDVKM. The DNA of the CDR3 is TGTGCCAGCAGCCCGACTAGCGGGAGGGCCTCGTTCGGGGAGCTGTTTTTT. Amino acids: CASSPTSGRASFGELFF.

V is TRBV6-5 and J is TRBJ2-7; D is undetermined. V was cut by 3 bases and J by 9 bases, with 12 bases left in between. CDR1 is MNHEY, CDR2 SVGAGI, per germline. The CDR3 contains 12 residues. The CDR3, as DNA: TGTGCCAGCAGTTATTCTGATCTGAGGCAGTACTTC. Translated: CASSYSDLRQYF.

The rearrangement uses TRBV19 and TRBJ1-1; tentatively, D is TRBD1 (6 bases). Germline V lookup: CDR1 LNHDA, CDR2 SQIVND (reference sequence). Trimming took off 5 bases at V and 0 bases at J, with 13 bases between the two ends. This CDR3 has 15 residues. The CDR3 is CASSPPGAMNTEAFF. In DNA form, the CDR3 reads TGTGCCAGTAGTCCCCCAGGGGCTATGAACACTGAAGCTTTCTTT.

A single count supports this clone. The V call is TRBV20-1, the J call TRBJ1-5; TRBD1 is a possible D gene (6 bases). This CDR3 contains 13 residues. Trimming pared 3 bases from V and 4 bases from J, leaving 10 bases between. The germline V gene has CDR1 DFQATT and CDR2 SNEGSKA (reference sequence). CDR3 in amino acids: CSASSRGNQPQHF. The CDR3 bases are TGCAGTGCTAGTAGTAGGGGGAATCAGCCCCAGCATTTT.

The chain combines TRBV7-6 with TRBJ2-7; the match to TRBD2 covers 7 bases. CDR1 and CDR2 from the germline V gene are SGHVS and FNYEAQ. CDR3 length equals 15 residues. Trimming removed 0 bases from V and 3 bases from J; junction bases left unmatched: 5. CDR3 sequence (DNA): TGTGCCAGCAGCTTAGCGCGGGGCGGGAGCTACGAGCAGTACTTC. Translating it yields CASSLARGGSYEQYF.

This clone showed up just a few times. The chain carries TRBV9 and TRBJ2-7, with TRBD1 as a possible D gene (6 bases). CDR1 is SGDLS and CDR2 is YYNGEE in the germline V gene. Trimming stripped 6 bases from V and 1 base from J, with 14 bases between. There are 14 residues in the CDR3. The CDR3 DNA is TGTGCCAGCAACCCAGGGGACGGATCCTACGAGCAGTACTTC. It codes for CASNPGDGSYEQYF.

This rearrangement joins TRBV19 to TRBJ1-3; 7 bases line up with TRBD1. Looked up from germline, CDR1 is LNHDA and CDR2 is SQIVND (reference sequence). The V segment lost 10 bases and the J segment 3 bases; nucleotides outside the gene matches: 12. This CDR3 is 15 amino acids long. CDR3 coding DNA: TGTGCCACAGCCCCGGGACAGAAGGGTGGAAACACCATATATTTT. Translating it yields CATAPGQKGGNTIYF.

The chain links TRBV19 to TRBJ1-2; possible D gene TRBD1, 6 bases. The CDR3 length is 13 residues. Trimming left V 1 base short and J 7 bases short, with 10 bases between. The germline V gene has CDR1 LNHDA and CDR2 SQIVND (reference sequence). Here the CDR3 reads CASSIGGGSGYTF. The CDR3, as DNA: TGTGCCAGTAGTATAGGTGGGGGCTCTGGCTACACCTTC.

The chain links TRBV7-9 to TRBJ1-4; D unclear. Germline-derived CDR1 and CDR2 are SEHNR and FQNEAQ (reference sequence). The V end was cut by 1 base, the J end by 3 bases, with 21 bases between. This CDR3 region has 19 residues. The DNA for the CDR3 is TGTGCCAGCAGCTTAGGAGTCTCGAGGGTTCGCCCCTCTAATGAAAAACTGTTTTTT. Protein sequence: CASSLGVSRVRPSNEKLFF.

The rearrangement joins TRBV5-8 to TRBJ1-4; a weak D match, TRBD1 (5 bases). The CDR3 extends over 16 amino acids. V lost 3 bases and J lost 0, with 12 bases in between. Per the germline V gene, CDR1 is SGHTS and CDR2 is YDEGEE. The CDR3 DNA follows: TGTGCCAGCAGCTCCCTTCCAGGGTCAACTAATGAAAAACTGTTTTTT. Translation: CASSSLPGSTNEKLFF.